This TCR beta chain is drawn from a study of Ad26.COV2.S vaccination and SARS-CoV-2 variants. Study-wide background: Recipients of Ad26.COV2.S got it intramuscularly, once or twice 56 days apart. Study conclusions and caveats: Spike-specific TCR breadth was greater after Ad26.COV2.S than placebo.

As regards this clone: Antigen: not known.

The ends were cut back, 7 bases at V and 0 bases at J, with 15 bases in the middle. Germline V lookup: CDR1 SGHTA, CDR2 FQGNSA. This CDR3 comprises 15 residues. Here immunoSEQ multiplex PCR was the method, and the copy in TCRdb shows in-frame clones only, minus some. The profile shows about 350,000 clones, roughly 90% of them singletons. Treatment: approximately 18 received Ad26.COV2.S at low or high dose, single or two shots; 5 received placebo; per-sample allocation not given. Sampling took place 63 days after the first vaccine or placebo injection. The specimen was peripheral blood, collected in a trial of Ad26.COV2.S vaccine versus placebo. The rearrangement links TRBV7-2 to TRBJ1-1, with D uncertain. The clonotype originates from a person aged 18-65 years who received the Ad26.COV2.S COVID-19 vaccine or a placebo. The CDR3: CASIWRASVNTEAFF. The CDR3 DNA reads TGTGCCAGCATATGGCGGGCGTCGGTGAACACTGAAGCTTTCTTT.